The 23 T cell receptor beta chains given below trace back to one sample, sequenced in a study of T-cell reconstitution after alpha-beta-depleted transplantation in children. This sample's TCRbeta library carried unique molecular identifier barcodes. A single record per CDR3 protein comes from TCRdb applying MiXCR to the PCR reads. The data hold about 260,000 distinct CDR3 sequences, with around 7.5% observed a single time. Material: PBMCs, mostly from graft donor cells, obtained 180 days after TCRalphabeta/CD19-depleted stem cell transplant. The receptors were gathered from a male patient younger than 18 who had a stem cell transplant for acute lymphoblastic leukemia, so the T cells may come from the graft donor.

In its sample, this clonotype was seen many times. The CDR3 spells CASSQGSGVAYEQYF. CDR3 sequence (DNA): TGCGCCAGCAGCCAGGGGTCCGGGGTTGCGTACGAGCAGTACTTC. The chain recombines TRBV4-1 with TRBJ2-7; a weak D match, TRBD2 (5 bases). Germline values: CDR1 MGHRA, CDR2 YSYEKL. Trimming pared 3 bases from V and 4 bases from J, leaving 16 bases between. This CDR3 spans 15 amino acids.

There are many counts of this clonotype. This sequence joins TRBV9 and TRBJ2-5; 10 bases agree with TRBD2. Germline V gene sequence: CDR1 SGDLS, CDR2 YYNGEE. The CDR3 is made up of 17 amino acids. Trimming took 3 bases from V and 5 from J; bases not matched to a gene: 13. The CDR3 spells CASSASRRPTSGETQYF. In DNA form, the CDR3 reads TGTGCCAGCAGCGCCTCCCGCCGCCCGACTAGCGGGGAGACCCAGTACTTC.

This clonotype was observed many times. CDR3 DNA sequence: TGTGCCAGCAGTGCCCAGGGGGGTAACAATCAGCCCCAGCATTTT. This sequence encodes CASSAQGGNNQPQHF. The genes are TRBV2 and TRBJ1-5; TRBD1 matches 7 bases. Unmatched junction bases numbered 6, after V lost 4 bases and J lost 3 bases. In germline, CDR1 is SNHLY, CDR2 FYNNEI. This CDR3 spans 15 amino acids.

At least ten counts were recorded for this clonotype. This chain links TRBV5-1 with TRBJ1-6, with 8 bases fitting TRBD1. CDR1 and CDR2 (germline): SGHRS, YFSETQ. Losses at the gene ends were 1 base for V and 4 bases for J; bases not matched to a gene: 16. This CDR3 contains 20 residues. The CDR3 bases are TGCGCCAGCAGCTTGCGACGGCCCGGACAGGGCCTGAATTATAATTCACCCCTCCACTTT. It specifies CASSLRRPGQGLNYNSPLHF.

This clonotype has ten or more counts. The V gene is TRBV13, the J gene TRBJ2-3; D unclear. CDR1 PRHDT and CDR2 FYEKMQ come from the germline V gene (reference sequence). The CDR3 is made up of 15 amino acids. Between the trimmed V and J ends, which lost 3 bases and 2 bases, there was a span of 12 bases. CDR3 loop: CASSLGSLNTDTQYF. CDR3 DNA sequence: TGTGCCAGCAGCTTGGGTAGTCTGAACACAGATACGCAGTATTTT.

This clonotype was detected ten times or more. The chain has TRBV6-1 and TRBJ2-3; TRBD2 matches at 8 bases. CDR1 is MNHNS and CDR2 is SASEGT in the germline V gene. The V gene end was trimmed by 5 bases and the J gene end by 2 bases; junction bases not matched to a gene: 18. The CDR3 is 19 amino acids. CDR3 amino acids: CASSTREGREAYYTDTQYF. The CDR3 DNA sequence: TGTGCCAGCAGTACCCGTGAGGGGCGGGAGGCCTACTACACAGATACGCAGTATTTT.

This clonotype was detected ten times or more. This chain uses TRBV5-1 with TRBJ2-5; D is uncertain. V gave up 0 bases and J gave up 1 base, with 7 bases separating them. The germline V gene has CDR1 SGHRS and CDR2 YFSETQ. The CDR3 covers 14 residues. CDR3 amino acids: CASSLEVFQETQYF. For the CDR3, the DNA is TGCGCCAGCAGCTTGGAGGTCTTCCAAGAGACCCAGTACTTC.

The chain has TRBV5-6 and TRBJ2-1; no clear D. Looked up from germline, CDR1 is SGHDT and CDR2 is YYEEEE. This CDR3 is 13 amino acids long. V was cut by 4 bases and J by 10 bases, with 15 bases left in between. In DNA form, the CDR3 reads TGTGCCAGCAGCCCCTGGGTAGCAGGCGAGCAGTTCTTC. Its translation is CASSPWVAGEQFF. Full variable domain (missing parts from reference TRBV5-6 and TRBJ2-1): DAGVTQSPTHLIKTRGQQVTLRCSPKSGHDTVSWYQQALGQGPQFIFQYYEEEERQRGNFPDRFSGHQFPNYSSELNVNALLLGDSALYLCASSPWVAGEQFFGPGTRLTVL.

The table lists this clonotype with many counts. This chain joins TRBV5-6 and TRBJ1-4; 9 bases line up with TRBD1. This CDR3 has 14 residues. Germline assignment: CDR1 SGHDT and CDR2 YYEEEE. V lost 3 bases to trimming and J lost 8 bases; unmatched junction nucleotides: 5. The CDR3 protein is CASSSGTGIEKLFF. CDR3 in DNA: TGTGCCAGCAGCTCCGGGACAGGGATAGAAAAACTGTTTTTT.

This clonotype appeared many times. The rearrangement uses TRBV2 and TRBJ2-7, with D perhaps matching TRBD2 (6 bases). CDR3 length: 12 residues. Per germline, CDR1 SNHLY and CDR2 FYNNEI. V shed 7 bases and J shed 3 bases, with 10 bases lying between them. This CDR3 is CASKGGFYEQYF. The CDR3 DNA is TGTGCCAGCAAGGGAGGCTTCTACGAGCAGTACTTC.

The table lists this clonotype with many counts. The rearrangement joins TRBV6-1 to TRBJ1-6, with 8 positions matching TRBD1. The CDR3 is 16 amino acids. Trimming cost V 7 bases and J 7 bases; bases outside gene matches: 12. Per the germline V gene, CDR1 is MNHNS and CDR2 is SASEGT. CDR3 in amino acids: CASTLGSGGLNSPLHF. Here the CDR3 DNA reads TGTGCCAGCACCCTGGGATCAGGGGGCTTGAATTCACCCCTCCACTTT.

The V call is TRBV24-1, the J call TRBJ2-2; D not resolved. Germline V CDR1 and CDR2: KGHDR, SFDVKD. CDR3 length equals 14 residues. Between the trimmed V and J ends, which lost 5 bases and 5 bases, there was a span of 11 bases. CDR3 loop: CATSGLWGTGELFF. The CDR3 coding sequence is TGTGCCACCAGTGGATTGTGGGGAACCGGGGAGCTGTTTTTT.

This clonotype turned up a few times. This chain joins TRBV29-1 and TRBJ1-1; the match to TRBD1 covers 7 bases. The CDR3 covers 13 residues. Germline V gene data show CDR1 as SQVTM and CDR2 as ANQGSEA. Losses at the gene ends were 4 bases for V and 1 base for J; bases not matched to a gene: 3. CDR3 in amino acids: CSVGKGANTEAFF. The CDR3 nucleotides are TGCAGCGTTGGAAAGGGGGCGAACACTGAAGCTTTCTTT.

This clonotype was seen many times. The rearrangement links TRBV5-1 to TRBJ2-2; D might be TRBD1 or TRBD2, each matching 5 bases. CDR1 is SGHRS and CDR2 is YFSETQ in the germline V gene. This CDR3 is 12 amino acids long. Deletions cut 4 bases from V and 4 bases from J, with 5 bases between. The CDR3 sequence: CASSGGTGELFF. The CDR3 nucleotides are TGCGCCAGCAGCGGGGGCACCGGGGAGCTGTTTTTT.

This clonotype was picked up many times. The chain links TRBV5-1 to TRBJ2-3; D possibly corresponds to TRBD1 (7 bases). Germline assignment: CDR1 SGHRS and CDR2 YFSETQ. V lost 2 bases, J lost 3 bases, and 13 bases lay in between. The CDR3 is 15 residues long. In DNA, the CDR3 is TGCGCCAGCAGCTTCAGGAGGGGGCCTACAGATACGCAGTATTTT. Residues: CASSFRRGPTDTQYF.

Many counts were recorded for this clonotype. The rearrangement links TRBV12-3 or TRBV12-4 to TRBJ1-5; D is unresolved. The V and J ends lost 3 bases and 10 bases respectively, with 16 bases between them. The CDR3 is made up of 14 amino acids. CDR3 residues: CASSFEYGVRPQHF. The CDR3 region has the DNA TGTGCCAGCAGTTTTGAGTACGGGGTGCGACCCCAGCATTTT.

This clonotype was seen repeatedly, ten times or more. The genes are TRBV12-3 or TRBV12-4 and TRBJ1-6, with 8 nucleotides matching TRBD1. The CDR3 sequence is 14 residues long. Trimming cost V 4 bases and J 7 bases; bases outside gene matches: 3. The CDR3 spells CASSSGQANSPLHF. The CDR3, as DNA: TGTGCCAGCAGTTCGGGACAGGCCAATTCACCCCTCCACTTT.

This clonotype was observed a few times. This chain uses TRBV7-2 with TRBJ2-5; D not resolved. The germline V gene encodes CDR1 SGHTA and CDR2 FQGNSA. Trimming took off 5 bases at V and 1 base at J, with 8 bases between the two ends. The CDR3 has 13 residues. The CDR3 sequence: CASSAYFQETQYF. The CDR3 nucleotides read TGTGCCAGCAGCGCCTACTTCCAAGAGACCCAGTACTTC.

This clonotype was seen repeatedly, ten times or more. The V and J genes are TRBV12-3 or TRBV12-4 and TRBJ2-2; 9 bases align to TRBD1. The CDR3 has 16 residues. The trim removed 4 bases at V and 6 bases at J, leaving 9 bases unmatched. CDR3 in amino acids: CASSSHRDRASGELFF. The CDR3 DNA reads TGTGCCAGCAGTTCCCACCGGGACAGGGCGTCCGGGGAGCTGTTTTTT.

This clonotype has more than one count but fewer than ten. The rearrangement links TRBV27 to TRBJ2-7; the match to TRBD1 covers 7 bases. The CDR3 loop spans 14 amino acids. Germline V CDR1 and CDR2: MNHEY, SMNVEV (reference sequence). J was trimmed by 2 bases and V by 6 bases; bases with no gene match: 7. The CDR3 sequence is CASSRGGTPYEQYF. As DNA, the CDR3 is TGTGCCAGCAGCCGAGGGGGCACACCCTACGAGCAGTACTTC.

The table lists this clonotype with many counts. The chain has TRBV5-1 and TRBJ1-4, with D possibly being TRBD1 (5 bases). Trimming pared 1 base from V and 4 bases from J, leaving 11 bases between. The CDR3 has 15 residues. The germline V gene encodes CDR1 SGHRS and CDR2 YFSETQ. CDR3 in amino acids: CASSLMGPDNEKLFF. The DNA for the CDR3 is TGCGCCAGCAGCTTGATGGGGCCCGATAATGAAAAACTGTTTTTT.

This clonotype occurred many times. The J gene is TRBJ1-3, the V gene TRBV11-2; no firm D call. CDR3 length: 15 amino acids. V lost 5 bases and J lost 0, with 11 bases in between. The germline CDR1 and CDR2 sequences are SGHAT and FQNNGV. Written as DNA, the CDR3 is TGTGCCAGCAGCCAACCGGTGTCCTCTGGAAACACCATATATTTT. This gives the protein CASSQPVSSGNTIYF.

This clonotype has ten or more counts. The chain links TRBV20-1 to TRBJ2-3, with D tentatively TRBD2 (6 bases). V lost 3 bases and J 4 bases, leaving 14 bases between the germline ends. The CDR3 is made up of 14 amino acids. Per germline, CDR1 DFQATT and CDR2 SNEGSKA (reference sequence). This chain's CDR3 is CSASTGEVSDTQYF. The DNA for the CDR3 is TGCAGTGCTAGTACGGGAGAGGTCTCAGATACGCAGTATTTT.